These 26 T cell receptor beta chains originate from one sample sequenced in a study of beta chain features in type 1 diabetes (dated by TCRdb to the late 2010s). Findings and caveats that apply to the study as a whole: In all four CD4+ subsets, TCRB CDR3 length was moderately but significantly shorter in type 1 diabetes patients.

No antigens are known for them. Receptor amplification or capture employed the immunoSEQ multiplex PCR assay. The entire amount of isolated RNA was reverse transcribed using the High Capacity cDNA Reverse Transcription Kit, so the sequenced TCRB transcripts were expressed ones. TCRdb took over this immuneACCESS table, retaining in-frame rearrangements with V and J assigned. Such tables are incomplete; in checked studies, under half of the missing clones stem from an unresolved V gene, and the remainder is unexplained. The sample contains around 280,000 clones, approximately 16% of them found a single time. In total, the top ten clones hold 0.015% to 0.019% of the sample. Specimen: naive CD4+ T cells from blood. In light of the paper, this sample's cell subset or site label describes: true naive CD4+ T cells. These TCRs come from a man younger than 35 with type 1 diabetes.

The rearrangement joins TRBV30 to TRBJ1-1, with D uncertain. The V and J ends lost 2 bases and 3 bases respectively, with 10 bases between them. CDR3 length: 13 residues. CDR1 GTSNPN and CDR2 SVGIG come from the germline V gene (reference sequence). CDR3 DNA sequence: TGTGCCTGGAGTACAATACAAGACACTGAAGCTTTCTTT. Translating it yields CAWSTIQDTEAFF.

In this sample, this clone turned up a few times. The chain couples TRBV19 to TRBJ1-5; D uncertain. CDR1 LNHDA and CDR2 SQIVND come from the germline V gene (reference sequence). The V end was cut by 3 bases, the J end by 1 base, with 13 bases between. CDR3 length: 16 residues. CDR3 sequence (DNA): TGTGCCAGTAGTATTTCAGGCACCCGGAGCAATCAGCCCCAGCATTTT. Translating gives CASSISGTRSNQPQHF.

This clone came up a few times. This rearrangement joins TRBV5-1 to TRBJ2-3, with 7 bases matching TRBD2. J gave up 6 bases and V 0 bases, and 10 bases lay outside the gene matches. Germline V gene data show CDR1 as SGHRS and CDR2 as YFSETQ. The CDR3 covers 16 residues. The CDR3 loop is CASSLASSGGPDTQYF. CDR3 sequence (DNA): TGCGCCAGCAGCTTGGCGTCTAGCGGAGGGCCGGATACGCAGTATTTT.

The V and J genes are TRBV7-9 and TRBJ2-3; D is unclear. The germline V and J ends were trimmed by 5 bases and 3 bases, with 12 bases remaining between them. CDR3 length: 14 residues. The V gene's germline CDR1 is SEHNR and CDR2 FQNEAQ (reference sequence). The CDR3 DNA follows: TGTGCCAGCAGCCCCAACGCGGTTACAGATACGCAGTATTTT. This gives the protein CASSPNAVTDTQYF.

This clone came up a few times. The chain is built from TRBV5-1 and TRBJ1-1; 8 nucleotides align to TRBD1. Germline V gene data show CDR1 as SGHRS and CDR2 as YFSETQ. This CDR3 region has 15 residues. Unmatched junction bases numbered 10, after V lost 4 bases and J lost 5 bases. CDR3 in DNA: TGCGCCAGCAGCCTTTACAGGGGGTTAGGGACTGAAGCTTTCTTT. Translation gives CASSLYRGLGTEAFF.

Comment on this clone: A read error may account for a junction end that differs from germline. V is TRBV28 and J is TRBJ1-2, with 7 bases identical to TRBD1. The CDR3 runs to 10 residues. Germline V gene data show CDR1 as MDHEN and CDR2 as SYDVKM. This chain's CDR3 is CASSSDRVAF. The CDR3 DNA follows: TGTGCCAGCAGCTCTGACAGGGTTGCCTTC.

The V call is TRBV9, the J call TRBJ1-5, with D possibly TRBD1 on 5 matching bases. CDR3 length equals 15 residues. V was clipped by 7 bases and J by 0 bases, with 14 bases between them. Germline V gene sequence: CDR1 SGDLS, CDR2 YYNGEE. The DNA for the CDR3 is TGTGCCAGCTCCCGAGACAGTTATAGCAATCAGCCCCAGCATTTT. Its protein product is CASSRDSYSNQPQHF.

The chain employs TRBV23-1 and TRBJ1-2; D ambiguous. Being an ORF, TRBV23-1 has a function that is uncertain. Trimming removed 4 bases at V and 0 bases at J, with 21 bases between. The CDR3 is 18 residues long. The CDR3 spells CASSLRQAVHPANYGYTF. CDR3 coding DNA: TGCGCCAGCAGTCTCAGGCAGGCTGTACATCCGGCTAACTATGGCTACACCTTC.

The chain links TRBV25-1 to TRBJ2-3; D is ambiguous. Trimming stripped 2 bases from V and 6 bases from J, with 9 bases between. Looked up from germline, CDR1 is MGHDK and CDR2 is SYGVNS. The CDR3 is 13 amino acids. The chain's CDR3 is CASSEGPPDTQYF. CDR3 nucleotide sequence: TGTGCCAGCAGTGAAGGCCCCCCCGATACGCAGTATTTT.

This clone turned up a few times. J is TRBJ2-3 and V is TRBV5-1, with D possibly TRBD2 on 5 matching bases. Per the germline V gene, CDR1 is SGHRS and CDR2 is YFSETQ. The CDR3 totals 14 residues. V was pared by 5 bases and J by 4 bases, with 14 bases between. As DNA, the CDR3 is TGCGCCAGCAGACGGGCTAGCAGGCCAGATACGCAGTATTTT. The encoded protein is CASRRASRPDTQYF.

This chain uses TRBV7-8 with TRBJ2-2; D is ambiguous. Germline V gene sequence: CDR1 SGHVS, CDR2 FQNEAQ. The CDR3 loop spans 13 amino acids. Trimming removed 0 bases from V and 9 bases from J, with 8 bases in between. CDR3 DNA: TGTGCCAGCAGCTTAGCTCTAGGTCGGGAGCTGTTTTTT. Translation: CASSLALGRELFF.

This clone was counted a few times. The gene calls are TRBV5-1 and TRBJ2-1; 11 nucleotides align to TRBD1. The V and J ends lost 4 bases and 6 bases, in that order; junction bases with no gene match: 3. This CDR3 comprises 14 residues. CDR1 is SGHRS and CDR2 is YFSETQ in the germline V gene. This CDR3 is CASSVGQGGNEQFF. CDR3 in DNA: TGCGCCAGCAGCGTGGGACAGGGGGGCAATGAGCAGTTCTTC.

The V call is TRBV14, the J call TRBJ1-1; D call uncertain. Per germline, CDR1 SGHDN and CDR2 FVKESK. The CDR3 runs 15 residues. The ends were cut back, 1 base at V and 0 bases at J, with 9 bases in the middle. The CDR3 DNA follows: TGTGCCAGCAGCCAAGCCCAATCATTGAACACTGAAGCTTTCTTT. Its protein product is CASSQAQSLNTEAFF.

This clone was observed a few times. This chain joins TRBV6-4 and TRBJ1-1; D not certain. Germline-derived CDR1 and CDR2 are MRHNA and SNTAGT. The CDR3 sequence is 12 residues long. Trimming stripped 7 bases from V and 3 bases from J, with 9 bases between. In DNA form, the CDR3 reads TGTGCCAGCACGGGAGCACACACTGAAGCTTTCTTT. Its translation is CASTGAHTEAFF.

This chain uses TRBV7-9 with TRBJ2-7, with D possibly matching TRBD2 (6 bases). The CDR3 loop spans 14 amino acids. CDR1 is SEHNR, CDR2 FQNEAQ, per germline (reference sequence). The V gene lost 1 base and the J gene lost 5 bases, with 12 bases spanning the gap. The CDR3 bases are TGTGCCAGCAGCTTAGGACTAGTCGGCAACGAGCAGTACTTC. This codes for CASSLGLVGNEQYF. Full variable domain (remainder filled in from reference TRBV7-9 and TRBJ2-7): DTGVSQNPRHKITKRGQNVTFRCDPISEHNRLYWYRQTLGQGPEFLTYFQNEAQLEKSRLLSDRFSAERPKGSFSTLEIQRTEQGDSAMYLCASSLGLVGNEQYFGPGTRLTVT.

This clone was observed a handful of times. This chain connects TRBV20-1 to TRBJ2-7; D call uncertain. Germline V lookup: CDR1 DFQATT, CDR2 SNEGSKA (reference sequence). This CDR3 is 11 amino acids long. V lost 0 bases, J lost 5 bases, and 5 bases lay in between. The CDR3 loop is CSARDIHEQYF. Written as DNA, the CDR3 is TGCAGTGCTAGAGATATCCACGAGCAGTACTTC.

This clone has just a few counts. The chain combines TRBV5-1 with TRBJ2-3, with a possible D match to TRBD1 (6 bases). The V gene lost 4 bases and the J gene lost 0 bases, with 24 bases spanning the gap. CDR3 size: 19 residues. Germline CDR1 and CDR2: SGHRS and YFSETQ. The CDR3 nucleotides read TGCGCCAGCAGCCGTGCCATCGCCTCAGGGGTCGTGAGCACAGATACGCAGTATTTT. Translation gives CASSRAIASGVVSTDTQYF.

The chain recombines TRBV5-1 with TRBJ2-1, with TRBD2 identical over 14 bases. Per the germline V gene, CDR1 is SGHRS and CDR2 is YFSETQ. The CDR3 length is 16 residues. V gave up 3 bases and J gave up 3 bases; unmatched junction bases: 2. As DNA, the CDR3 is TGCGCCAGCAGCTGGGGACTAGCGGGGGACTACAATGAGCAGTTCTTC. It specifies CASSWGLAGDYNEQFF.

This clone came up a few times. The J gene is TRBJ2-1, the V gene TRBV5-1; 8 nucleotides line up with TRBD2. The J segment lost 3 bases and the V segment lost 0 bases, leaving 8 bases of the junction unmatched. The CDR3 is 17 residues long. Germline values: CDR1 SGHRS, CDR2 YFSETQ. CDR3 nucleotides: TGCGCCAGCAGCTTGGTGTATCGGGGGGGCATCTACAATGAGCAGTTCTTC. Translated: CASSLVYRGGIYNEQFF.

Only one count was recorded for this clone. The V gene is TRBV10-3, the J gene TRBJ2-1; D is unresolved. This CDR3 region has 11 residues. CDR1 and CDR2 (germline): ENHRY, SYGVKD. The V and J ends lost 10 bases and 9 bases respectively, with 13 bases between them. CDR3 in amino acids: CATRELGEQFF. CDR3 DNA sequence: TGTGCCACCCGAGAGCTTGGTGAGCAGTTCTTC.

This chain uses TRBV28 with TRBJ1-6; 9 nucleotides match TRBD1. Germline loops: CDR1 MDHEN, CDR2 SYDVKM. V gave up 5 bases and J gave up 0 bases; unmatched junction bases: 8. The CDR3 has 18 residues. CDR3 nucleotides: TGTGCCAGCAGTGGGGACAGGGCCCAAAGCTCCTATAATTCACCCCTCCACTTT. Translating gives CASSGDRAQSSYNSPLHF.

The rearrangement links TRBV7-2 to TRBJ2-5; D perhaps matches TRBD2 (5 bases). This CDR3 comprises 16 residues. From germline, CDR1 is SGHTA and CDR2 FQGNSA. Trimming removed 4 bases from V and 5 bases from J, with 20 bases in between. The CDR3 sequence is CASSSLASGLRETQYF. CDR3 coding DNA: TGTGCCAGCAGCTCCCTGGCGAGCGGCCTACGCGAGACCCAGTACTTC.

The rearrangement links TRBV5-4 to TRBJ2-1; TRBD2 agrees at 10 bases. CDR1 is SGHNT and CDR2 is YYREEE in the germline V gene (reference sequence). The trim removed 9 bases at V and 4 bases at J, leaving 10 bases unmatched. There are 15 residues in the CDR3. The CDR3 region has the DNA TGTGCCACTGAAAACCGGACTAGCGGATACAATGAGCAGTTCTTC. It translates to CATENRTSGYNEQFF. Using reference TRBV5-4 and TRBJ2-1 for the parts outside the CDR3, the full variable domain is ETGVTQSPTHLIKTRGQQVTLRCSSQSGHNTVSWYQQALGQGPQFIFQYYREEENGRGNFPPRFSGLQFPNYSSELNVNALELDDSALYLCATENRTSGYNEQFFGPGTRLTVL.

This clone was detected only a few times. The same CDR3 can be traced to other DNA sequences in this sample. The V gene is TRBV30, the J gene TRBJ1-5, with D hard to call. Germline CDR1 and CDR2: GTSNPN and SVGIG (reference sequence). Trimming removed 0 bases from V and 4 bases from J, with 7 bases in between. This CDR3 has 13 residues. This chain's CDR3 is CAWSVRDNQPQHF. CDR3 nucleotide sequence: TGTGCCTGGAGTGTCCGGGATAATCAGCCCCAGCATTTT.

The CDR3 bases are TGTGCCAGCAGGGGCGGGGGGAGCTCCTACGAGCAGTACTTC. Protein product: CASRGGGSSYEQYF. This rearrangement joins TRBV7-2 to TRBJ2-7; TRBD2 matches at 8 bases. Germline CDR1 and CDR2: SGHTA and FQGNSA. V shed 6 bases, J shed 0 bases, and the junction held 4 bases outside the gene matches. This CDR3 region has 14 residues.

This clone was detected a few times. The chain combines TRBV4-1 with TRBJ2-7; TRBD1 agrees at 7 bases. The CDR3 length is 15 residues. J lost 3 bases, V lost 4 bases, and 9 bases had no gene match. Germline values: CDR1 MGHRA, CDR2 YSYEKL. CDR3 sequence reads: CASSPFWDSNYEQYF. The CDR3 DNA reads TGCGCCAGCAGCCCCTTTTGGGACAGCAACTACGAGCAGTACTTC.